The T cell receptor beta chain under discussion was sequenced for a study of control samples from healthy donors and cancer patients. TCRdb's copy holds only in-frame clones and misses some; the assay was immunoSEQ multiplex PCR. The table includes around 20,000 clones, 70% to 90% detected once. The CDR3 length is 12 residues. Per the germline V gene, CDR1 is KGHDR and CDR2 is SFDVKD. With 4 bases removed from V and 10 bases from J, the gap between germline ends came to 13 bases. The sequencing sample was made of PBMCs. The genes are TRBV24-1 and TRBJ2-7, with D perhaps given as TRBD1 or TRBD2 (5 bases each). This clonotype was sampled from a woman in her sixties or seventies with colorectal cancer. CDR3 amino acids: CATSDGTPLQYF. CDR3 DNA: TGTGCCACCAGTGACGGGACCCCCTTACAGTACTTC.